This T cell receptor beta chain was retrieved from a study of CD8 T cells in Susac syndrome. Study summary: Treatment at blood withdrawal was none, corticosteroids, or intravenous immunoglobulin alone in Susac syndrome patients.

CDR3 size: 14 residues. Germline lookup yields CDR1 LGHDT and CDR2 YNNKEL (reference sequence). Trimming cost V 1 base and J 5 bases, with 12 bases left between them. RNA was extracted with the RNeasy kit, and a quantity of roughly 0.5 to 1 ug was reverse transcribed using random hexamers. It was immunoSEQ multiplex PCR that amplified TCR beta CDR3 across 54 Vbeta and 13 Jbeta. TCRdb re-called the immunoSEQ multiplex PCR reads through MiXCR, storing one row per CDR3 protein. Of approximately 80,000 distinct CDR3 sequences listed, approximately 93% were seen once; the top ten hold 0.52%. This clonotype was sampled from a human donor with Susac syndrome. Material for sequencing was CD8+ T cells from PBMCs. This chain uses TRBV3-1 with TRBJ2-7; weak D call: TRBD2 (5 bases). CDR3 residues: CASSQVRERDEQYF. The CDR3, as DNA: TGTGCCAGCAGCCAAGTAAGGGAGCGCGACGAGCAGTACTTC.